This T cell receptor beta chain is drawn from a study of T cell changes during pregnancy in multiple sclerosis. J was trimmed by 2 bases and V by 7 bases; bases with no gene match: 8. This CDR3 spans 15 amino acids. Germline CDR1 reads MRHNA; CDR2 reads SNTAGT. Sequencing was performed with immunoSEQ multiplex PCR; in TCRdb, only in-frame clones are kept and a portion is missing. This sample has tens of thousands of clones, with about 90% found just once. The chain has TRBV6-4 and TRBJ1-5; TRBD1 aligns across 7 bases. The specimen was peripheral blood, collected after pregnancy. The sequence derives from a female donor in good health, enrolled as a control in a pregnancy study. The CDR3 coding sequence is TGTGCCAGCAACCACGACAGGGCTCGCAATCAGCCCCAGCATTTT. Translation gives CASNHDRARNQPQHF.